This TCR beta chain originates from a study of long-term antiretroviral therapy in people with HIV. Study-level points and caveats: Once patients were on ART, diversity went higher but still fell short of transplant donor controls. Missing from the dataset were any data on ART adherence, viral resistance or therapy changes.

V gave up 2 bases and J gave up 0 bases, with 17 bases separating them. The CDR3 spans 17 residues. The germline V gene has CDR1 SGDLS and CDR2 YYNGEE. Concerning this clone: Its matching antigen is unknown.

This was the immunoSEQ v3.0 assay at survey level. The protocol was immunoSEQ multiplex PCR, while the TCRdb copy is restricted to in-frame clones and leaves out a portion. The sample has 20,000 to 30,000 clones, roughly 86% seen once. Per donor, at least one pre-ART and at least two post-ART PBMC samples were obtained. Cryopreserved PBMC, at about 0.95-10 million per sample, were present before DNA extraction. This TCR derives from a man aged 40-49 years with HIV. The material was unsorted PBMCs, obtained approximately 2.6 years after starting antiretroviral therapy. The J gene is TRBJ1-1, the V gene TRBV9; a possible D gene is TRBD1 (5 bases). CDR3 residues: CASSVTQRGALNTEAFF. Written as DNA, the CDR3 is TGTGCCAGCAGCGTTACTCAAAGAGGGGCGTTGAACACTGAAGCTTTCTTT.